Following are 18 T cell receptor beta chains from one sample sequenced in a study of cytomegalovirus exposure and HLA in healthy donors. Primers included in the PCR were 60 Vbeta and 13 Jbeta primers. The method was immunoSEQ multiplex PCR; TCRdb's version includes in-frame clones alone and lacks a portion of them. The sample records approximately 150,000 clones, approximately 85% being singletons. Input material: PBMCs. The receptor set was obtained from a woman aged 40-49 years in good health and CMV-seronegative.

The rearrangement uses TRBV5-1 and TRBJ2-1, with 9 nucleotides matching TRBD2. The junction had 5 bases not matched to a gene; V was cut back by 3 bases and J by 1 base. Germline-derived CDR1 and CDR2 are SGHRS and YFSETQ. This CDR3 comprises 16 residues. The CDR3, as DNA: TGCGCCAGCAGCTGGATAGCGGGAGTGTCCTACAATGAGCAGTTCTTC. This translates into CASSWIAGVSYNEQFF.

This clone has only a few counts. The chain couples TRBV5-6 to TRBJ1-1; 9 bases align to TRBD1. Germline trimming cut 4 bases from V and 3 bases from J; bases unmatched to any gene: 10. Germline CDR1 SGHDT, CDR2 YYEEEE. The CDR3 extends over 16 amino acids. The DNA of the CDR3 is TGTGCCAGCAGCCCGAAGACAGGGGGAAGGGACACTGAAGCTTTCTTT. Its translation is CASSPKTGGRDTEAFF.

The chain recombines TRBV5-1 with TRBJ2-2; 7 nucleotides agree with TRBD1. The V gene's germline CDR1 is SGHRS and CDR2 YFSETQ. V trimming: 0 bases; J trimming: 3 bases; junction bases outside the gene matches: 8. The CDR3 spans 17 residues. The CDR3 DNA reads as TGCGCCAGCAGCTTGGACCCACAGGGGTCGGACACCGGGGAGCTGTTTTTT. Encoded protein: CASSLDPQGSDTGELFF.

The chain carries TRBV6-1 and TRBJ2-2, with D possibly being TRBD2 (5 bases). The CDR3 has 14 residues. From germline, CDR1 is MNHNS and CDR2 SASEGT. Trimming took off 6 bases at V and 5 bases at J, with 13 bases between the two ends. CDR3 residues: CASSGSWTTGELFF. CDR3 nucleotide sequence: TGTGCCAGCAGCGGATCTTGGACTACCGGGGAGCTGTTTTTT.

Points on this clone: Germline and junction disagree at one end, which may indicate a read error. The chain carries TRBV7-9 and TRBJ2-7, with D possibly TRBD2 on 6 matching bases. The CDR3 has 14 residues. Germline V CDR1 and CDR2: SEHNR, FQNEAQ (reference sequence). CDR3 sequence reads: CSSSTEGDSSPQYF. The CDR3 nucleotides are TGTTCCAGCAGTACCGAAGGGGACTCCAGTCCGCAGTACTTC.

The V gene is TRBV9, the J gene TRBJ1-1, with TRBD1 identical over 9 bases. CDR1 SGDLS and CDR2 YYNGEE come from the germline V gene. Trimming cost V 0 bases and J 0 bases; bases outside gene matches: 6. This CDR3 has 17 residues. The DNA of the CDR3 is TGTGCCAGCAGCGTAGGCCCCGGGACAGGGCTGAACACTGAAGCTTTCTTT. Amino acids: CASSVGPGTGLNTEAFF.

This chain uses TRBV9 with TRBJ1-6; TRBD1 is a possible D gene (5 bases). The V end was cut by 1 base, the J end by 11 bases, with 10 bases between. Germline V gives CDR1 SGDLS, CDR2 YYNGEE. The CDR3 runs 13 residues. Written as DNA, the CDR3 is TGTGCCAGCAGCGTAACCGGGGGAACACCCCTCCACTTT. This encodes CASSVTGGTPLHF.

V usage is TRBV28 and J usage is TRBJ1-2, with D tentatively TRBD1 (6 bases). Trimming removed 5 bases at V and 3 bases at J, with 13 bases between. Germline-derived CDR1 and CDR2 are MDHEN and SYDVKM. The CDR3 is 14 amino acids. CDR3 region: CASSGGPPYYGYTF. The CDR3 DNA follows: TGTGCCAGCAGTGGGGGCCCTCCCTACTATGGCTACACCTTC.

The chain's CDR3 is CASSFLPQVIGSPLHF. The CDR3 nucleotides read TGTGCCAGCAGCTTTCTCCCTCAGGTCATTGGCTCACCCCTCCACTTT. This rearrangement joins TRBV7-2 to TRBJ1-6; D uncertain. This CDR3 region has 16 residues. The germline CDR1 and CDR2 sequences are SGHTA and FQGNSA. V lost 3 bases, J lost 10 bases, and 19 bases lay in between.

The gene calls are TRBV7-9 and TRBJ1-1; D call uncertain. CDR1 is SEHNR, CDR2 FQNEAQ, per germline (reference sequence). This CDR3 region has 14 residues. V gave up 0 bases and J gave up 10 bases, with 15 bases separating them. CDR3 amino acids: CASSLAGAEDGAFF. DNA for the CDR3: TGTGCCAGCAGCTTAGCGGGTGCGGAGGATGGAGCTTTCTTT.

This sequence joins TRBV5-4 and TRBJ1-2; 8 nucleotides agree with TRBD1. V shed 5 bases, J shed 7 bases, and the junction held 10 bases outside the gene matches. The germline gives CDR1 SGHNT, CDR2 YYREEE (reference sequence). The CDR3 is 14 residues long. The CDR3 loop reads CASRRPGGAGGYTF. Written as DNA, the CDR3 is TGTGCCAGCAGACGTCCAGGGGGCGCAGGTGGCTACACCTTC.

The CDR3 sequence: CASSIVDRGLYEQYF. The CDR3 bases are TGTGCCAGTAGTATAGTGGACAGGGGACTTTACGAGCAGTACTTC. This rearrangement joins TRBV19 to TRBJ2-7; 9 nucleotides align to TRBD1. V lost 1 base to trimming and J lost 4 bases; unmatched junction nucleotides: 5. The germline CDR1 and CDR2 sequences are LNHDA and SQIVND (reference sequence). The CDR3 is 15 amino acids.

As for this clone: An end of the junction differs from the germline gene, which may be a read error. The chain has TRBV7-9 and TRBJ2-7; 11 bases are shared with TRBD2. The V gene's germline CDR1 is SEHNR and CDR2 FQNEAQ (reference sequence). This CDR3 has 15 residues. As DNA, the CDR3 is TGTGCCGGCAGCGCCACTAGCGGGAGTCCTTACGAGCAGTACTTC. This codes for CAGSATSGSPYEQYF.

V usage is TRBV5-1 and J usage is TRBJ2-7, with 7 nucleotides matching TRBD1. The CDR3 runs to 16 residues. The germline gives CDR1 SGHRS, CDR2 YFSETQ. J gave up 4 bases and V 4 bases, and 14 bases lay outside the gene matches. The CDR3 here is CASSPTPGQSPYEQYF. In DNA form, the CDR3 reads TGCGCCAGCAGCCCAACCCCGGGACAGAGCCCTTACGAGCAGTACTTC.

On this clone: This sample also contains other DNA sequences that code for the same CDR3. CDR3 residues: CASSLGGAQPQHF. The CDR3 DNA follows: TGCGCCAGCAGCCTAGGGGGCGCGCAGCCCCAGCATTTT. V usage is TRBV5-1 and J usage is TRBJ1-5; 7 positions match TRBD1. Germline CDR1 reads SGHRS; CDR2 reads YFSETQ. The CDR3 sequence is 13 residues long. With 4 bases clipped from V and 7 bases from J, the junction kept 5 bases outside the gene matches. The entire variable domain, with the rest obtained from reference TRBV5-1 and TRBJ1-5, is as follows: KAGVTQTPRYLIKTRGQQVTLSCSPISGHRSVSWYQQTPGQGLQFLFEYFSETQRNKGNFPGRFSGRQFSNSRSEMNVSTLELGDSALYLCASSLGGAQPQHFGDGTRLSIL.

The chain combines TRBV9 with TRBJ1-2; TRBD1 matches 7 bases. The germline V gene encodes CDR1 SGDLS and CDR2 YYNGEE. Trimming cost V 0 bases and J 6 bases; bases outside gene matches: 17. The CDR3 extends over 18 amino acids. In DNA form, the CDR3 reads TGTGCCAGCAGCGTAGAACAGGGGATAAGTTGGGCTAGAAATGGCTACACCTTC. Translation gives CASSVEQGISWARNGYTF.

Here the CDR3 reads CSVRKRVNEQFF. The CDR3, as DNA: TGCAGCGTTAGAAAGCGGGTCAATGAGCAGTTCTTC. The V call is TRBV29-1, the J call TRBJ2-1; maybe TRBD2 (6 bases). The germline gives CDR1 SQVTM, CDR2 ANQGSEA. The CDR3 sequence is 12 residues long. V was clipped by 5 bases and J by 6 bases, with 11 bases between them.

The rearrangement uses TRBV6-5 and TRBJ1-3; no firm D call. Per the germline V gene, CDR1 is MNHEY and CDR2 is SVGAGI. CDR3 length equals 15 residues. Trimming removed 5 bases from V and 2 bases from J, with 13 bases in between. The CDR3 DNA reads as TGTGCCAGCAGTAAATACGGTAGCGCTGGAAACACCATATATTTT. Amino acid sequence: CASSKYGSAGNTIYF.